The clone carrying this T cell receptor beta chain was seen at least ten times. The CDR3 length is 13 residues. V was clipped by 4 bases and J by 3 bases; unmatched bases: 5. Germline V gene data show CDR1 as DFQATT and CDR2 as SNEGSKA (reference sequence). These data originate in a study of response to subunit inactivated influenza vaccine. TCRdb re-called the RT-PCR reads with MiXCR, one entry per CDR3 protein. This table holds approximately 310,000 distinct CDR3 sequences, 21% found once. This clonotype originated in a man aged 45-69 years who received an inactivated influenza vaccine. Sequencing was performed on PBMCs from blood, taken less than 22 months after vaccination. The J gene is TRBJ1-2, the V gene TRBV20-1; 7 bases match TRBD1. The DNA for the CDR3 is TGCAGTGCTACGGACAGGTCCTACTATGGCTACACCTTC. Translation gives CSATDRSYYGYTF.